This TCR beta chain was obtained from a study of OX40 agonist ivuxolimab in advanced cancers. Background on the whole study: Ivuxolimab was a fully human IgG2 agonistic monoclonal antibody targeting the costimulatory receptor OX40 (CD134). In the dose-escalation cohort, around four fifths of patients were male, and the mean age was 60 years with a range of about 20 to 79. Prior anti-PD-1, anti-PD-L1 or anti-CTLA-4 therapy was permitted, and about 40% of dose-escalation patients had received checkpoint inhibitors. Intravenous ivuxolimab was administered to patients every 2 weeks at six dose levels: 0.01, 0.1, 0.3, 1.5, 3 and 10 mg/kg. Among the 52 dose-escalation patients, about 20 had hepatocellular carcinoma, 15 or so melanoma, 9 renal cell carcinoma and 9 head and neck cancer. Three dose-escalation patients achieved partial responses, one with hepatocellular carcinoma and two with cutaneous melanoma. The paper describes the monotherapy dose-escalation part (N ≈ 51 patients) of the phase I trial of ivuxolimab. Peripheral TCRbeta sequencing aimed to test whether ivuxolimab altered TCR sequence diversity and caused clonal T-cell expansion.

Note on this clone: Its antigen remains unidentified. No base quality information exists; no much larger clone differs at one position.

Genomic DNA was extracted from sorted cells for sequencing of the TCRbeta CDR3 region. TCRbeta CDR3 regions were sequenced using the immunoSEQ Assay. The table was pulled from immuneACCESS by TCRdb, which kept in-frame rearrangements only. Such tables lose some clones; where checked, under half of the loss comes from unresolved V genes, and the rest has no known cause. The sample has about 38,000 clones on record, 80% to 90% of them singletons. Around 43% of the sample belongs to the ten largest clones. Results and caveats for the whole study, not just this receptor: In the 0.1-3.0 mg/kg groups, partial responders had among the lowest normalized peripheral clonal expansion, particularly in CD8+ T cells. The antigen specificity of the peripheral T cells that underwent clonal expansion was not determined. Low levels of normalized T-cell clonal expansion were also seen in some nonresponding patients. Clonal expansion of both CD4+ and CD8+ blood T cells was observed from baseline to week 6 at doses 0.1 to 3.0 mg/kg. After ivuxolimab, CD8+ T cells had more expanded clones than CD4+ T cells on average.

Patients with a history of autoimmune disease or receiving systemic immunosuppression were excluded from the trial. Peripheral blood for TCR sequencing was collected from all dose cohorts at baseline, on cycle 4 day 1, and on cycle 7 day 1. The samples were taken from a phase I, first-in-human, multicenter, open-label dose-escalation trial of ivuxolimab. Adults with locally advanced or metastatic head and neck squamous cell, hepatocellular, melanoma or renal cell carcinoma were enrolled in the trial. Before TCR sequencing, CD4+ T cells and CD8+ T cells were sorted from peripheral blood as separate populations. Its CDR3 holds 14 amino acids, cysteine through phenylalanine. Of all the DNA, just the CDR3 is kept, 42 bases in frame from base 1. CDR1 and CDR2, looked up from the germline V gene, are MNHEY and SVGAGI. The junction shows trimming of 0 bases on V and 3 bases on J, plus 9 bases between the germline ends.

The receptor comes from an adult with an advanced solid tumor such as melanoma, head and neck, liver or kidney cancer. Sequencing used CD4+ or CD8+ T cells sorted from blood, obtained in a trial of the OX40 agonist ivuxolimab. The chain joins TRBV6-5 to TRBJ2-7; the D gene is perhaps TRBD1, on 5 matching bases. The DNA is TGTGCCAGCAGTTACTCGATGACAGACTACGAGCAGTACTTC. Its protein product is CASSYSMTDYEQYF.